This entry lists 18 T cell receptor beta chains sequenced from one sample in a study of cytomegalovirus exposure and HLA in healthy donors. Produced via immunoSEQ multiplex PCR; TCRdb's table is partial and in-frame only. The data contain 190,000 or so clones, 84% of them singletons. The sequenced sample was PBMCs. The receptors stem from a young woman in good health and CMV-seropositive.

The chain links TRBV6-4 to TRBJ1-4, with 8 bases matching TRBD1. The J segment lost 6 bases and the V segment lost 4 bases, leaving 16 bases of the junction unmatched. The CDR3 has 18 residues. Germline CDR1 is MRHNA and CDR2 is SNTAGT. The CDR3 sequence is CASSVHPGQVNCYEKLFF. The DNA for the CDR3 is TGTGCCAGCAGTGTTCATCCGGGACAGGTGAATTGTTATGAAAAACTGTTTTTT.

This clone was detected only once. The gene calls are TRBV4-2 and TRBJ2-5; possible D gene TRBD2, 5 bases. The CDR3 sequence is 14 residues long. The germline gives CDR1 LGHNA, CDR2 YNFKEQ. The V and J ends lost 1 base and 7 bases respectively, with 13 bases between them. The CDR3 DNA reads TGTGCCAGCAGCCAAGGTGGAGGCGATGGGACCCAGTACTTC. Its protein is CASSQGGGDGTQYF.

The CDR3 DNA reads as TGCGCCAGCAGCTTGGCGGGGGGCCAGACTTTGACAGATACGCAGTATTTT. Its translation is CASSLAGGQTLTDTQYF. The chain couples TRBV5-1 to TRBJ2-3, with a weak D call TRBD2 (7 bases). The CDR3 is made up of 17 amino acids. CDR1 is SGHRS and CDR2 is YFSETQ in the germline V gene. Trimming cost V 0 bases and J 3 bases, with 17 bases left between them.

The chain uses TRBV27 and TRBJ2-2; D unresolved. Germline-derived CDR1 and CDR2 are MNHEY and SMNVEV (reference sequence). The CDR3 is 14 amino acids. V lost 5 bases to trimming and J lost 4 bases, with 11 bases between them. The CDR3 is CASSTPPGTGELFF. The CDR3 nucleotides are TGTGCCAGCAGTACCCCACCGGGCACCGGGGAGCTGTTTTTT.

V gene TRBV5-4 combines with J gene TRBJ2-5; tentatively, D is TRBD2 (7 bases). Germline CDR1 and CDR2: SGHNT and YYREEE (reference sequence). V was pared by 4 bases and J by 3 bases, with 13 bases between. The CDR3 loop spans 14 amino acids. CDR3 sequence: CASSVWGGKETQYF. The CDR3 DNA follows: TGTGCCAGCAGCGTTTGGGGGGGCAAAGAGACCCAGTACTTC.

In DNA form, the CDR3 reads TGTGCCAGCAACGGAGAAAAGCAGCCCCAGCATTTT. Encoded protein: CASNGEKQPQHF. V gene TRBV2 combines with J gene TRBJ1-5; D remains unclear. V lost 7 bases, J lost 7 bases, and 11 bases lay in between. CDR3 length: 12 residues. The V gene's germline CDR1 is SNHLY and CDR2 FYNNEI. Looking up the rest from reference TRBV2 and TRBJ1-5 gives the full variable domain: EPEVTQTPSHQVTQMGQEVILRCVPISNHLYFYWYRQILGQKVEFLVSFYNNEISEKSEIFDDQFSVERPDGSNFTLKIRSTKLEDSAMYFCASNGEKQPQHFGDGTRLSIL.

This chain links TRBV6-1 with TRBJ1-5, with 9 bases matching TRBD1. Per the germline V gene, CDR1 is MNHNS and CDR2 is SASEGT. Trimming at V came to 3 bases and at J to 1 base, leaving 4 bases not matched to a gene. This CDR3 has 16 residues. The CDR3 reads CASSEGTGPSNQPQHF. CDR3 bases: TGTGCCAGCAGTGAGGGGACAGGGCCCAGCAATCAGCCCCAGCATTTT.

This chain links TRBV6-5 with TRBJ2-2; D is perhaps TRBD1 (6 bases). This CDR3 has 15 amino acids. Germline lookup yields CDR1 MNHEY and CDR2 SVGAGI. Trimming took off 2 bases at V and 7 bases at J, with 14 bases between the two ends. This CDR3 is CASSYGGPGGGELFF. Here the CDR3 DNA reads TGTGCCAGCAGTTACGGGGGCCCTGGGGGCGGGGAGCTGTTTTTT.

The chain recombines TRBV19 with TRBJ2-1, with TRBD1 matching 10 bases. The CDR3 has 14 amino acids. CDR1 and CDR2 from the germline V gene are LNHDA and SQIVND (reference sequence). V trimming: 3 bases; J trimming: 8 bases; junction bases outside the gene matches: 4. The CDR3 is CASSIWDRGDEQFF. CDR3 DNA: TGTGCCAGTAGTATTTGGGACAGGGGCGATGAGCAGTTCTTC.

This clone has only one observation. The rearrangement links TRBV4-3 to TRBJ1-6; D is undetermined. Germline V gene sequence: CDR1 LGHNA, CDR2 YSLEER. V was clipped by 2 bases and J by 7 bases, with 12 bases between them. The CDR3 consists of 15 residues. Written as DNA, the CDR3 is TGCGCCAGCAGCCAAAGAGGGCAGTTAAATTCACCCCTCCACTTT. As protein: CASSQRGQLNSPLHF.

The V and J genes are TRBV1 and TRBJ2-2; no check of the table's D call, TRBD2, against the DNA was made. TRBV1 is labeled a pseudogene. The CDR3 runs to 17 residues. CDR3 nucleotide sequence: TGCACCAGCAGCAAGACCCTAGCGGGGGGGATTGGCGGGGAGCTGTTTTTT. It specifies CTSSKTLAGGIGGELFF.

As DNA, the CDR3 is TGTGCCAGCAGCTTCGGGGGTACAGATACGCAGTATTTT. Its translation: CASSFGGTDTQYF. This rearrangement joins TRBV6-5 to TRBJ2-3; possible D gene TRBD2, 6 bases. The CDR3 is made up of 13 amino acids. Per the germline V gene, CDR1 is MNHEY and CDR2 is SVGAGI. Between the trimmed V and J ends, which lost 6 bases and 3 bases, there was a span of 10 bases.

V gene TRBV27 combines with J gene TRBJ2-2; TRBD1 matches 9 bases. The ends lost 2 bases at V and 0 bases at J; junction bases unmatched: 16. The CDR3 is 21 residues long. From germline, CDR1 is MNHEY and CDR2 SMNVEV (reference sequence). In DNA form, the CDR3 reads TGTGCCAGCAGTTTAAGGATAAGGGGACAGGGAAATTCGGCGAACACCGGGGAGCTGTTTTTT. Translation: CASSLRIRGQGNSANTGELFF.

The rearrangement links TRBV9 to TRBJ1-1; D gene unclear. CDR3 size: 16 residues. Trimming pared 2 bases from V and 5 bases from J, leaving 19 bases between. Germline V CDR1 and CDR2: SGDLS, YYNGEE. The CDR3 nucleotides read TGTGCCAGCAGCGTTAATTGGTTGAGGGATACGACTGAAGCTTTCTTT. Protein sequence: CASSVNWLRDTTEAFF.

V gene TRBV7-6 combines with J gene TRBJ1-1, with D hard to call. This CDR3 contains 13 residues. Trimming stripped 4 bases from V and 5 bases from J, with 11 bases between. Germline values: CDR1 SGHVS, CDR2 FNYEAQ. This CDR3 reads CASSSNTGTEAFF. For the CDR3, the DNA is TGTGCCAGCAGCTCAAACACCGGGACTGAAGCTTTCTTT.

The genes are TRBV5-1 and TRBJ1-1; 7 bases line up with TRBD1. The CDR3 runs 15 residues. Per the germline V gene, CDR1 is SGHRS and CDR2 is YFSETQ. Germline trimming cut 1 base from V and 1 base from J; bases unmatched to any gene: 4. The CDR3 reads CASSLRQGENTEAFF. The CDR3 DNA follows: TGCGCCAGCAGCTTGCGCCAGGGGGAGAACACTGAAGCTTTCTTT.

The V gene is TRBV7-2, the J gene TRBJ1-4; D is uncertain. Germline V gene sequence: CDR1 SGHTA, CDR2 FQGNSA. Trimming stripped 6 bases from V and 8 bases from J, with 19 bases between. The CDR3 consists of 15 residues. CDR3 bases: TGTGCCAGCAGTTCCACCCGGGGAAGAGGGGAAAAACTGTTTTTT. This translates into CASSSTRGRGEKLFF.

This clone appeared a single time. J is TRBJ1-2 and V is TRBV29-1; a weak D match, TRBD1 (5 bases). V was cut by 0 bases and J by 3 bases, with 11 bases left in between. CDR3 length equals 14 residues. From germline, CDR1 is SQVTM and CDR2 ANQGSEA. Here the CDR3 DNA reads TGCAGCGTTGAAGAAGCAGGGAAGTACTATGGCTACACCTTC. This codes for CSVEEAGKYYGYTF.